The 2 T cell receptor beta chains given below trace back to one sample, sequenced in a study of shared clonotypes between healthy human individuals. The naive CD8 fraction comprised CD45RO-negative cells positively selected for CCR7 and excluded terminally differentiated effector memory CD45RA+ cells. TCRdb's copy holds only in-frame clones and misses some; the assay was immunoSEQ multiplex PCR. The profile covers about 2 million clones, with less than 95% appearing a single time and 1% to 1.3% taken by the ten largest. Material: naive CD8+ T cells sorted from blood. These receptors were taken from a man aged 18 to 29 in good health.

The chain links TRBV6-1 to TRBJ2-1; TRBD2 matches 11 bases. This CDR3 is built from 15 residues. CDR1 is MNHNS, CDR2 SASEGT, per germline. V gave up 4 bases and J gave up 7 bases; unmatched junction bases: 6. CDR3: CASSVLTSGGNEQFF. As DNA, the CDR3 is TGTGCCAGCAGTGTCCTTACTAGCGGGGGAAATGAGCAGTTCTTC.

CDR3 DNA: TGTGCCAGCAACCGACCGGGACAGGGGGACTATGGCTACACCTTC. It encodes CASNRPGQGDYGYTF. J is TRBJ1-2 and V is TRBV11-2; 11 nucleotides match TRBD1. CDR1 SGHAT and CDR2 FQNNGV come from the germline V gene. The CDR3 covers 15 residues. V lost 7 bases, J lost 3 bases, and 7 bases stayed unmatched.